The present T cell receptor beta chain was sequenced within a study of blood T cell repertoires in COVID-19. The method was immunoSEQ multiplex PCR; TCRdb's version includes in-frame clones alone and lacks a portion of them. This table has 160,000 or so clones, about nine tenths appearing once. Input material: peripheral blood. The sequence derives from a woman in her sixties or seventies who had recovered from COVID-19.

CDR3 region: CASSPSRGLRETQYF. The DNA for the CDR3 is TGCGCCAGCAGCCCTTCGCGGGGCCTCCGAGAGACCCAGTACTTC. The J gene is TRBJ2-5, the V gene TRBV4-3, with a weak D call TRBD2 (6 bases). CDR3 length equals 15 residues. Per the germline V gene, CDR1 is LGHNA and CDR2 is YSLEER. Trimming removed 4 bases at V and 4 bases at J, with 16 bases between.